This is a list of T cell receptor beta chains from one sample in a study of patients and donors after allogeneic stem cell transplantation. TCRdb passed the RT-PCR reads through MiXCR, listing each CDR3 protein once. The sample consists of some 960,000 distinct CDR3 sequences, roughly 17% of them appearing once. Sequencing used blood, either unsorted or a sorted T cell fraction (not recorded which). These TCRs come from a human donor who was either an allogeneic HSCT recipient or a stem cell or donor lymphocyte infusion donor (not recorded which). It is not recorded whose cells these are; they may come from a transplant donor. The CDR3 runs from the conserved cysteine through the conserved F or W. D genes are given only for firm matches. Clone size, where shown, is once, few, many, or a class for clones that have expanded.

CDR3 DNA: TGTGCCAGCAGTGTGGAGGGCCAGGGAGGTATTGAGACCCAGTACTTC
CDR3 protein: CASSVEGQGGIETQYF
J gene: TRBJ2-5
D gene: NA
V gene: TRBV2
clone size: NA

CDR3 DNA: TGTGCCAGCAGACCGGGACTAGCGGGAGCCCACGAGCAGTACTTC
CDR3 protein: CASRPGLAGAHEQYF
J gene: TRBJ2-7
D gene: TRBD2
V gene: TRBV7-8
clone size: once

CDR3 DNA: TGCGCCAGCAGCTTGACCCAGGTCCCCCGAGCGCGGTATGGCTACACCTTC
CDR3 protein: CASSLTQVPRARYGYTF
J gene: TRBJ1-2
D gene: NA
V gene: TRBV5-1
clone size: few

CDR3 DNA: TGTGCCAGCAGTTTATCGGAAGGGGCCAACGTCCTGACTTTC
CDR3 protein: CASSLSEGANVLTF
J gene: TRBJ2-6
D gene: NA
V gene: TRBV27
clone size: NA

CDR3 DNA: TGTGCCAGCAGCCCGGGGACAGTAGCGGGATCGATCTCCTACAATGAGCAGTTCTTC
CDR3 protein: CASSPGTVAGSISYNEQFF
J gene: TRBJ2-1
D gene: NA
V gene: TRBV3-1
clone size: few

CDR3 DNA: TGTGCCAGCAGGGCTAGTGGGAGCGGCTACGAGCAGTACTTC
CDR3 protein: CASRASGSGYEQYF
J gene: TRBJ2-7
D gene: NA
V gene: TRBV12-3/TRBV12-4
clone size: NA

CDR3 DNA: TGTGCCAGCAGCCCAGGACACTTTGCGAACACCGGGGAGCTGTTTTTT
CDR3 protein: CASSPGHFANTGELFF
J gene: TRBJ2-2
D gene: NA
V gene: TRBV5-6
clone size: few

CDR3 DNA: TGTGCCAGCAGCGTAGGGATTACTCCCGGGGGTTACAATGAGCAGTTCTTC
CDR3 protein: CASSVGITPGGYNEQFF
J gene: TRBJ2-1
D gene: NA
V gene: TRBV9
clone size: NA

CDR3 DNA: TGTGCCAGCAGTCCCTTAGCGGGACCTTCCTACGAGCAGTACTTC
CDR3 protein: CASSPLAGPSYEQYF
J gene: TRBJ2-7
D gene: TRBD2
V gene: TRBV12-3/TRBV12-4
clone size: NA

CDR3 DNA: TGTGACAGCAGTTTACGAGCAACTAATGAAAAACTGTTTTTT
CDR3 protein: CDSSLRATNEKLFF
J gene: TRBJ1-4
D gene: NA
V gene: TRBV12-3/TRBV12-4
clone size: few

CDR3 DNA: TGTGCCAGCAGCCTCACCGGGAACGAAGAGACCCAGTACTTC
CDR3 protein: CASSLTGNEETQYF
J gene: TRBJ2-5
D gene: NA
V gene: TRBV7-3
clone size: NA

CDR3 DNA: TGTGCCATCGCTGAGACAGGGGTGAACACTGAAGCTTTCTTT
CDR3 protein: CAIAETGVNTEAFF
J gene: TRBJ1-1
D gene: TRBD1
V gene: TRBV10-3
clone size: NA

CDR3 DNA: TGTGCCAGCAGTGCCGGACTCGACGCGGGAGGGCCTAGGTACAATGAGCAGTTCTTC
CDR3 protein: CASSAGLDAGGPRYNEQFF
J gene: TRBJ2-1
D gene: TRBD2
V gene: TRBV6-2/TRBV6-3
clone size: NA

CDR3 DNA: TGCAGTGCTAGAGTGAGGACTAGCTCTTACTCCTACAATGAGCAGTTCTTC
CDR3 protein: CSARVRTSSYSYNEQFF
J gene: TRBJ2-1
D gene: TRBD2
V gene: TRBV20-1
clone size: NA

CDR3 DNA: TGTGCCAGCAGCGTTACAAGCTCTGGAAACACCATATATTTT
CDR3 protein: CASSVTSSGNTIYF
J gene: TRBJ1-3
D gene: NA
V gene: TRBV12-3/TRBV12-4
clone size: few

CDR3 DNA: TGTGCCAGCAGCCCGCGAGCGGGGGGGTCCACAGATACGCAGTATTTT
CDR3 protein: CASSPRAGGSTDTQYF
J gene: TRBJ2-3
D gene: TRBD2
V gene: TRBV11-3
clone size: NA

CDR3 DNA: TGCGCCAGCGGCCGCGGGTACGGCACTGAAGCTTTCTTT
CDR3 protein: CASGRGYGTEAFF
J gene: TRBJ1-1
D gene: NA
V gene: TRBV5-1
clone size: NA

CDR3 DNA: TGTGCCAGCAGCAGCCCACCGACAGCGGGGAATCAGCCCCAGCATTTT
CDR3 protein: CASSSPPTAGNQPQHF
J gene: TRBJ1-5
D gene: NA
V gene: TRBV6-1
clone size: few

CDR3 DNA: TGTGCCAGCAGTGACCCGGGGTGGGCTGGGGCCAACGTCCTGACTTTC
CDR3 protein: CASSDPGWAGANVLTF
J gene: TRBJ2-6
D gene: NA
V gene: TRBV2
clone size: NA

CDR3 DNA: TGTGCCAGCGTTAAGCGGGGGGGTGAGCAGTTCTTC
CDR3 protein: CASVKRGGEQFF
J gene: TRBJ2-1
D gene: TRBD2
V gene: TRBV2
clone size: few

CDR3 DNA: TGTGCCAGCTCACCTAACAGGGGGTACGAGCAGTACTTC
CDR3 protein: CASSPNRGYEQYF
J gene: TRBJ2-7
D gene: TRBD1
V gene: TRBV18
clone size: few

CDR3 DNA: TGTGCCAGCAGCGTGTCAAGCGGGCCCTCCGGGAGGTACAATGAGCAGTTCTTC
CDR3 protein: CASSVSSGPSGRYNEQFF
J gene: TRBJ2-1
D gene: TRBD2
V gene: TRBV9
clone size: NA

CDR3 DNA: TGTGCCAGTTCGAAACACAGGGGGTTCACCGGGGAGCTGTTTTTT
CDR3 protein: CASSKHRGFTGELFF
J gene: TRBJ2-2
D gene: TRBD1
V gene: TRBV19
clone size: NA

CDR3 DNA: TGTGCCAGTAGTGGCCAGGAAGCCAATCAGCCCCAGCATTTT
CDR3 protein: CASSGQEANQPQHF
J gene: TRBJ1-5
D gene: NA
V gene: TRBV19
clone size: NA

CDR3 DNA: TGCAGTGCTAGAGATATCCCCGAGCGGGACAGTCGACTCGAAGCTTTCTTT
CDR3 protein: CSARDIPERDSRLEAFF
J gene: TRBJ1-1
D gene: TRBD1
V gene: TRBV20-1
clone size: few

CDR3 DNA: TGTGCCAGCAGCGTAGTAGGACAGGGGGCTGACGAGCAGTACTTC
CDR3 protein: CASSVVGQGADEQYF
J gene: TRBJ2-7
D gene: TRBD1
V gene: TRBV9
clone size: few

CDR3 DNA: TGTGCCAGCAGGGGTCGGCCGGAGGGGCAGTACTTC
CDR3 protein: CASRGRPEGQYF
J gene: TRBJ2-7
D gene: NA
V gene: TRBV2
clone size: few

CDR3 DNA: TGCGCCAGCTTTGGAGGGGAATCTCGCTACAATGAGCAGTTCTTC
CDR3 protein: CASFGGESRYNEQFF
J gene: TRBJ2-1
D gene: NA
V gene: TRBV5-1
clone size: few

CDR3 DNA: TGTGCCAGCAACCAGGGACAGGAGGAGACCCAGTACTTC
CDR3 protein: CASNQGQEETQYF
J gene: TRBJ2-5
D gene: TRBD1
V gene: TRBV9
clone size: few

CDR3 DNA: TGTGCCAGCAGCGGGGACAGGGGGGCGGGCTATGGCTACACCTTC
CDR3 protein: CASSGDRGAGYGYTF
J gene: TRBJ1-2
D gene: TRBD1
V gene: TRBV9
clone size: NA

CDR3 DNA: TGTGCCAGCAGTTTAGGTGGGACAGGGGTCAATGAGCAGTTCTTC
CDR3 protein: CASSLGGTGVNEQFF
J gene: TRBJ2-1
D gene: TRBD1
V gene: TRBV12-3/TRBV12-4
clone size: many

CDR3 DNA: TGTGCCAGTAGTATGGGACTATCAAACGAGCAGTACTTC
CDR3 protein: CASSMGLSNEQYF
J gene: TRBJ2-7
D gene: TRBD2
V gene: TRBV19
clone size: few

CDR3 DNA: TGTGCCACCAGTGACCGAGCGGGAGACTACAATGAGCAGTTCTTC
CDR3 protein: CATSDRAGDYNEQFF
J gene: TRBJ2-1
D gene: TRBD2
V gene: TRBV24-1
clone size: NA

CDR3 DNA: TGCAGTGCTGCCCTACTAGCGGGAGGGGACAATGAGCAGTTCTTC
CDR3 protein: CSAALLAGGDNEQFF
J gene: TRBJ2-1
D gene: TRBD2
V gene: TRBV20-1
clone size: once

CDR3 DNA: TGTGCCAGCAGCCCCGCGGGAGATCTTCCGGGGGCGTACTTC
CDR3 protein: CASSPAGDLPGAYF
J gene: TRBJ2-7
D gene: NA
V gene: TRBV3-1
clone size: NA

CDR3 DNA: TGTGCCAGCAGCCCGAGGGCAGAGAACACTGAAGCTTTCTTT
CDR3 protein: CASSPRAENTEAFF
J gene: TRBJ1-1
D gene: NA
V gene: TRBV7-6
clone size: NA

CDR3 DNA: TGTGCCATCAGTGTCCGGGACAGTAAGAAGGAGACCCAGTACTTC
CDR3 protein: CAISVRDSKKETQYF
J gene: TRBJ2-5
D gene: TRBD1
V gene: TRBV10-3
clone size: NA

CDR3 DNA: TGTGCCAGCAGTTACTCGTCCGGGAGGGTGTACAATGAGCAGTTCTTC
CDR3 protein: CASSYSSGRVYNEQFF
J gene: TRBJ2-1
D gene: TRBD2
V gene: TRBV6-5
clone size: NA

CDR3 DNA: TGTGCCAGCCGACAGCGAATGAACACTGAAGCTTTCTTT
CDR3 protein: CASRQRMNTEAFF
J gene: TRBJ1-1
D gene: NA
V gene: TRBV19
clone size: NA

CDR3 DNA: TGCAGTGCTAGAGATTGGGGCAGGGAGGAGACCCAGTACTTC
CDR3 protein: CSARDWGREETQYF
J gene: TRBJ2-5
D gene: NA
V gene: TRBV20-1
clone size: few

CDR3 DNA: TGTGCCAGCAGTTTCTCAGGTAGCCTAGCGAACACCGGGGAGCTGTTTTTT
CDR3 protein: CASSFSGSLANTGELFF
J gene: TRBJ2-2
D gene: NA
V gene: TRBV12-3/TRBV12-4
clone size: few

CDR3 DNA: TGTGCCAGCAGTACCCTAGGGACAGACAATGAGCAGTTCTTC
CDR3 protein: CASSTLGTDNEQFF
J gene: TRBJ2-1
D gene: TRBD1
V gene: TRBV12-3/TRBV12-4
clone size: many

CDR3 DNA: TGTGCCAGCAGCCAAGAGCTCAGCGGAAGAAAAGCCTACGAGCAGTACTTC
CDR3 protein: CASSQELSGRKAYEQYF
J gene: TRBJ2-7
D gene: NA
V gene: TRBV4-2
clone size: few

CDR3 DNA: TGTGCCAGCAGTACGGATCGACAGGGTAGAGGAAACACCATATATTTT
CDR3 protein: CASSTDRQGRGNTIYF
J gene: TRBJ1-3
D gene: TRBD1
V gene: TRBV6-2/TRBV6-3
clone size: NA

CDR3 DNA: TGTGCCAGCAGCTTAGGTAGCGGAGCGGCAGATACGCAGTATTTT
CDR3 protein: CASSLGSGAADTQYF
J gene: TRBJ2-3
D gene: NA
V gene: TRBV7-9
clone size: NA

CDR3 DNA: TGTGCCACCAGCAGGGCGTCGGGACAGGAAGCTTTCTTT
CDR3 protein: CATSRASGQEAFF
J gene: TRBJ1-1
D gene: TRBD1
V gene: TRBV15
clone size: NA

CDR3 DNA: TGTGCCATCAGTGAGTCAGGGGGTCTAGCGGGCCAAAATGAGCAGTTCTTC
CDR3 protein: CAISESGGLAGQNEQFF
J gene: TRBJ2-1
D gene: TRBD2
V gene: TRBV10-3
clone size: few

CDR3 DNA: TGCGCCAGCAGCACGGGACAGGCTAGCACAGATACGCAGTATTTT
CDR3 protein: CASSTGQASTDTQYF
J gene: TRBJ2-3
D gene: TRBD1
V gene: TRBV5-1
clone size: NA

CDR3 DNA: TGTGCCAGCAGCCAGGACCCGACAGGGATTGGAAACACCATATATTTT
CDR3 protein: CASSQDPTGIGNTIYF
J gene: TRBJ1-3
D gene: TRBD1
V gene: TRBV4-2
clone size: NA

CDR3 DNA: TGCAGTGCTAGAGATCTGTCTAGCGGGGGCCATGAGCAGTTCTTC
CDR3 protein: CSARDLSSGGHEQFF
J gene: TRBJ2-1
D gene: TRBD2
V gene: TRBV20-1
clone size: NA

CDR3 DNA: TGTGCCAGCAGGTTCCCTTTCTCTGGAAACACCATATATTTT
CDR3 protein: CASRFPFSGNTIYF
J gene: TRBJ1-3
D gene: NA
V gene: TRBV12-3/TRBV12-4
clone size: many

CDR3 DNA: TGCAGTGCCGAGTTGAGGGTACGGCAAGAGACCCAGTACTTC
CDR3 protein: CSAELRVRQETQYF
J gene: TRBJ2-5
D gene: NA
V gene: TRBV20-1
clone size: many

CDR3 DNA: TGTGCCACACAGGGGGGCAATCAGCCCCAGCATTTT
CDR3 protein: CATQGGNQPQHF
J gene: TRBJ1-5
D gene: TRBD1
V gene: TRBV24-1
clone size: many

CDR3 DNA: TGTGCCAGCAGCTTGGATCAGTACAATGAGCAGTTCTTC
CDR3 protein: CASSLDQYNEQFF
J gene: TRBJ2-1
D gene: NA
V gene: TRBV5-6
clone size: many

CDR3 DNA: TGTGCCAGCAGCTTAAGTCATGCTTACGGAGATACGCAGTATTTT
CDR3 protein: CASSLSHAYGDTQYF
J gene: TRBJ2-3
D gene: NA
V gene: TRBV7-3
clone size: NA

CDR3 DNA: TGCGCCAGCAGCTACGGGAGGTCCTCCTACGAGCAGTACTTC
CDR3 protein: CASSYGRSSYEQYF
J gene: TRBJ2-7
D gene: TRBD2
V gene: TRBV5-1
clone size: many

CDR3 DNA: TGTGCCAGCAGCCAAGTTAGGGGTGGTGAAGCTTTCTTT
CDR3 protein: CASSQVRGGEAFF
J gene: TRBJ1-1
D gene: NA
V gene: TRBV3-1
clone size: NA